These T cell receptor beta chains were read from a single sample in a study of CD4 T cells in relation to SARS-CoV-2 and coronaviruses. TCRdb's copy holds only in-frame clones and misses some; the assay was immunoSEQ multiplex PCR. The sample shows around 20,000 clones, under 70% of them seen only once. Their antigens are not known. The sequencing sample was made of CD4+ T cells from PBMCs, cultured in vitro. The origin of the receptors is a human donor in good health. CDR3s include the opening cysteine and the closing phenylalanine or tryptophan. D genes are given only for firm matches. Only part of the rows carry a size: once, few, many, or a class if the clone is expanded.

v_gene: TRBV5-1
j_gene: TRBJ2-7
abundance: -
d_gene: -
len: 13
CDR3aa: CASSTQGGYEQYF
CDR3nt: TGCGCCAGCAGCACCCAGGGGGGGTACGAGCAGTACTTC

v_gene: TRBV7-2
j_gene: TRBJ1-3
abundance: -
d_gene: -
len: 18
CDR3aa: CASSLMGGGAGSGNTIYF
CDR3nt: TGTGCCAGCAGCTTAATGGGCGGGGGGGCAGGCTCTGGAAACACCATATATTTT

v_gene: TRBV7-9
j_gene: TRBJ1-5
abundance: few
d_gene: TRBD1
len: 15
CDR3aa: CASSPGQASNQPQHF
CDR3nt: TGTGCCAGCAGCCCGGGACAGGCTAGCAATCAGCCCCAGCATTTT

v_gene: TRBV2
j_gene: TRBJ2-1
abundance: -
d_gene: TRBD2
len: 18
CDR3aa: CASSELLLAGGRTQEQFF
CDR3nt: TGTGCCAGCAGTGAACTCCTCTTAGCGGGGGGGCGGACCCAAGAGCAGTTCTTC

v_gene: TRBV5-6
j_gene: TRBJ1-3
abundance: -
d_gene: -
len: 16
CDR3aa: CASSSLQGDAGNTIYF
CDR3nt: TGTGCCAGCAGCTCGCTCCAGGGCGATGCTGGAAACACCATATATTTT

v_gene: TRBV5-6
j_gene: TRBJ2-1
abundance: -
d_gene: TRBD1
len: 18
CDR3aa: CASSFGTGGRSSYNEQFF
CDR3nt: TGTGCCAGCAGCTTCGGGACAGGGGGGAGAAGCTCCTACAATGAGCAGTTCTTC

v_gene: TRBV11-2
j_gene: TRBJ2-3
abundance: -
d_gene: -
len: 15
CDR3aa: CASSTGTGSTDTQYF
CDR3nt: TGTGCCAGCAGCACCGGGACGGGAAGCACAGATACGCAGTATTTT

v_gene: TRBV6-5
j_gene: TRBJ2-7
abundance: -
d_gene: -
len: 15
CDR3aa: CAAAGSGTARGQQYF
CDR3nt: TGTGCCGCCGCGGGATCGGGCACGGCGCGGGGGCAGCAGTACTTC

v_gene: TRBV18
j_gene: TRBJ1-5
abundance: -
d_gene: -
len: 14
CDR3aa: CASSPLDSNQPQHF
CDR3nt: TGTGCCAGCTCACCACTCGACAGCAATCAGCCCCAGCATTTT

v_gene: TRBV13
j_gene: TRBJ1-6
abundance: -
d_gene: TRBD1
len: 15
CDR3aa: CASSLWTGSNSPLHF
CDR3nt: TGTGCCAGCAGCCTGTGGACAGGGTCCAATTCACCCCTCCACTTT

v_gene: TRBV4-1
j_gene: TRBJ1-4
abundance: -
d_gene: TRBD1
len: 16
CDR3aa: CASSQDRGQGIEKLFF
CDR3nt: TGCGCCAGCAGCCAAGATAGGGGACAGGGGATCGAAAAACTGTTTTTT

v_gene: TRBV19
j_gene: TRBJ1-5
abundance: -
d_gene: -
len: 15
CDR3aa: CASTDWGHLNQPQHF
CDR3nt: TGTGCCAGTACCGACTGGGGTCACCTCAATCAGCCCCAGCATTTT

v_gene: TRBV4-1
j_gene: TRBJ1-3
abundance: -
d_gene: -
len: 17
CDR3aa: CASSQVLKGPTGNTIYF
CDR3nt: TGCGCCAGCAGCCAAGTTCTAAAGGGACCGACTGGAAACACCATATATTTT

v_gene: TRBV5-1
j_gene: TRBJ1-3
abundance: few
d_gene: -
len: 17
CDR3aa: CASSLSGQLSSGNTIYF
CDR3nt: TGCGCCAGCAGCTTGTCTGGACAGCTATCCTCTGGAAACACCATATATTTT

v_gene: TRBV19
j_gene: TRBJ1-2
abundance: few
d_gene: TRBD1
len: 15
CDR3aa: CASSMVYRGDYGYTF
CDR3nt: TGTGCCAGTAGTATGGTCTACAGGGGGGACTATGGCTACACCTTC

v_gene: TRBV28
j_gene: TRBJ1-1
abundance: -
d_gene: -
len: 11
CDR3aa: CASTSFPEAFF
CDR3nt: TGTGCCAGCACCTCGTTCCCTGAAGCTTTCTTT

v_gene: TRBV6-1
j_gene: TRBJ2-5
abundance: once
d_gene: TRBD2
len: 16
CDR3aa: CASSERSAGAAETQYF
CDR3nt: TGTGCCAGCAGTGAACGCTCAGCGGGAGCGGCAGAGACCCAGTACTTC

v_gene: TRBV9
j_gene: TRBJ2-5
abundance: -
d_gene: TRBD2
len: 15
CDR3aa: CASSFTGTRGETQYF
CDR3nt: TGTGCCAGCAGCTTCACGGGGACTAGGGGGGAGACCCAGTACTTC

v_gene: TRBV5-1
j_gene: TRBJ2-3
abundance: -
d_gene: TRBD2
len: 16
CDR3aa: CASSWRGGRGTDTQYF
CDR3nt: TGCGCCAGCAGTTGGCGGGGGGGCCGGGGCACAGATACGCAGTATTTT

v_gene: TRBV4-1
j_gene: TRBJ1-5
abundance: -
d_gene: -
len: 13
CDR3aa: CASSQVKQQPQHF
CDR3nt: TGCGCCAGCAGCCAAGTAAAGCAACAGCCCCAGCATTTT

v_gene: TRBV25-1
j_gene: TRBJ1-1
abundance: few
d_gene: -
len: 14
CDR3aa: CASSQTGFSTEAFF
CDR3nt: TGTGCCAGCAGCCAGACGGGGTTTTCCACTGAAGCTTTCTTT

v_gene: TRBV19
j_gene: TRBJ1-6
abundance: few
d_gene: TRBD1
len: 13
CDR3aa: CASSDRDNSPLHF
CDR3nt: TGTGCCAGCTCGGACAGGGATAATTCACCCCTCCACTTT

v_gene: TRBV5-1
j_gene: TRBJ2-3
abundance: -
d_gene: TRBD2
len: 17
CDR3aa: CASSRPLRGSITDTQYF
CDR3nt: TGCGCCAGCAGCCGTCCTTTGCGGGGGAGTATCACAGATACGCAGTATTTT

v_gene: TRBV18
j_gene: TRBJ1-3
abundance: -
d_gene: -
len: 14
CDR3aa: CASSPPSTGNTIYF
CDR3nt: TGTGCCAGCTCACCACCAAGCACCGGAAACACCATATATTTT

v_gene: TRBV6-5
j_gene: TRBJ1-6
abundance: few
d_gene: -
len: 14
CDR3aa: CASTLGSYNSPLHF
CDR3nt: TGTGCCAGCACCCTGGGGTCCTATAATTCACCCCTCCACTTT

v_gene: TRBV5-1
j_gene: TRBJ2-1
abundance: -
d_gene: -
len: 15
CDR3aa: CASNPQGGSYNEQFF
CDR3nt: TGCGCCAGCAACCCACAGGGAGGGTCCTACAATGAGCAGTTCTTC

v_gene: TRBV6-4
j_gene: TRBJ2-3
abundance: once
d_gene: -
len: 20
CDR3aa: CASSDPRAKRGAPSTDTQYF
CDR3nt: TGTGCCAGCAGTGACCCCCGCGCTAAACGGGGGGCTCCTAGCACAGATACGCAGTATTTT

v_gene: TRBV7-3
j_gene: TRBJ2-1
abundance: -
d_gene: -
len: 16
CDR3aa: CASSLGVEPSYNEQFF
CDR3nt: TGTGCCAGCAGCTTAGGGGTCGAACCCTCCTACAATGAGCAGTTCTTC

v_gene: TRBV11-2
j_gene: TRBJ2-5
abundance: -
d_gene: TRBD2
len: 16
CDR3aa: CASSLLLLAGQETQYF
CDR3nt: TGTGCCAGCAGCTTACTTCTCCTAGCGGGGCAAGAGACCCAGTACTTC

v_gene: TRBV7-9
j_gene: TRBJ1-3
abundance: -
d_gene: -
len: 14
CDR3aa: CASSLVWESNTIYF
CDR3nt: TGTGCCAGCAGCTTAGTATGGGAATCCAACACCATATATTTT

v_gene: TRBV19
j_gene: TRBJ2-2
abundance: -
d_gene: -
len: 14
CDR3aa: CASRANTETGELFF
CDR3nt: TGTGCCAGTAGAGCAAATACTGAGACCGGGGAGCTGTTTTTT

v_gene: TRBV19
j_gene: TRBJ1-6
abundance: few
d_gene: -
len: 18
CDR3aa: CASRRRAGESSYNSPLHF
CDR3nt: TGTGCCAGTAGACGGAGGGCAGGGGAAAGCTCCTATAATTCACCCCTCCACTTT

v_gene: TRBV12-3/TRBV12-4
j_gene: TRBJ2-1
abundance: few
d_gene: -
len: 13
CDR3aa: CASSELATNEQFF
CDR3nt: TGTGCCAGCAGCGAGCTAGCTACCAATGAGCAGTTCTTC

v_gene: TRBV6-5
j_gene: TRBJ2-5
abundance: -
d_gene: TRBD2
len: 15
CDR3aa: CASSRAGTSRETQYF
CDR3nt: TGTGCCAGCAGCCGAGCCGGGACTAGCCGGGAGACCCAGTACTTC

v_gene: TRBV7-2
j_gene: TRBJ1-1
abundance: -
d_gene: -
len: 18
CDR3aa: CASSLIGLTGQRYTEAFF
CDR3nt: TGTGCCAGCAGCTTAATCGGCCTGACAGGCCAGCGGTACACTGAAGCTTTCTTT

v_gene: TRBV5-6
j_gene: TRBJ2-7
abundance: -
d_gene: -
len: 14
CDR3aa: CASSSVGGDHEQYF
CDR3nt: TGTGCCAGCAGCTCCGTAGGGGGGGACCACGAGCAGTACTTC

v_gene: TRBV21-1
j_gene: TRBJ1-1
abundance: -
d_gene: -
len: 14
CDR3aa: CASSTLEGNTEAFF
CDR3nt: TGTGCCAGCAGCACGTTGGAGGGTAACACTGAAGCTTTCTTT

v_gene: TRBV19
j_gene: TRBJ2-3
abundance: -
d_gene: -
len: 15
CDR3aa: CASSHPARNTDTQYF
CDR3nt: TGTGCCAGTAGCCACCCCGCCCGCAACACAGATACGCAGTATTTT

v_gene: TRBV19
j_gene: TRBJ2-7
abundance: -
d_gene: -
len: 16
CDR3aa: CASSSSSWSKTYEQYF
CDR3nt: TGTGCCAGTAGTTCCTCCTCCTGGTCCAAGACCTACGAGCAGTACTTC

v_gene: TRBV7-2
j_gene: TRBJ2-3
abundance: once
d_gene: TRBD2
len: 16
CDR3aa: CASSFRQAGGTDTQYF
CDR3nt: TGTGCCAGCAGCTTCCGCCAAGCGGGGGGCACAGATACGCAGTATTTT

v_gene: TRBV2
j_gene: TRBJ2-3
abundance: -
d_gene: -
len: 14
CDR3aa: CASASTLNTDTQYF
CDR3nt: TGTGCCAGCGCCAGCACCTTAAACACGGATACGCAGTATTTT

v_gene: TRBV9
j_gene: TRBJ2-5
abundance: -
d_gene: TRBD2
len: 17
CDR3aa: CASSVGVSGGAGGTQYF
CDR3nt: TGTGCCAGCAGCGTAGGGGTTAGCGGGGGGGCCGGAGGGACCCAGTACTTC

v_gene: TRBV6-5
j_gene: TRBJ2-7
abundance: -
d_gene: -
len: 14
CDR3aa: CASSSPGPSYEQYF
CDR3nt: TGTGCCAGCAGCTCCCCGGGACCCTCCTACGAGCAGTACTTC

v_gene: TRBV5-4
j_gene: TRBJ1-1
abundance: -
d_gene: -
len: 15
CDR3aa: CASSSGRTMNTEAFF
CDR3nt: TGTGCCAGCAGCTCGGGACGGACAATGAACACTGAAGCTTTCTTT

v_gene: TRBV24-1
j_gene: TRBJ2-1
abundance: once
d_gene: TRBD1
len: 18
CDR3aa: CATSDPSTGTGAYNEQFF
CDR3nt: TGTGCCACCAGTGATCCTTCAACCGGGACAGGGGCCTACAATGAGCAGTTCTTC

v_gene: TRBV4-3
j_gene: TRBJ2-4
abundance: once
d_gene: -
len: 15
CDR3aa: CASSQPAGSKNIQYF
CDR3nt: TGCGCCAGCAGCCAGCCGGCAGGGAGCAAAAACATTCAGTACTTC

v_gene: TRBV5-4
j_gene: TRBJ1-1
abundance: -
d_gene: -
len: 13
CDR3aa: CASSFTRNTEAFF
CDR3nt: TGTGCCAGCAGCTTTACGAGGAACACTGAAGCTTTCTTT

v_gene: TRBV7-8
j_gene: TRBJ1-1
abundance: -
d_gene: -
len: 14
CDR3aa: CASSKYHRDTEAFF
CDR3nt: TGTGCCAGCAGCAAATATCACAGGGACACTGAAGCTTTCTTT

v_gene: TRBV19
j_gene: TRBJ2-3
abundance: once
d_gene: TRBD2
len: 21
CDR3aa: CASRGRTHSTWRGEKSDTQYF
CDR3nt: TGTGCCAGTAGAGGTCGGACACATAGTACTTGGCGGGGGGAAAAATCAGATACGCAGTATTTT

v_gene: TRBV3-1/TRBV3-2
j_gene: TRBJ2-1
abundance: -
d_gene: TRBD2
len: 15
CDR3aa: CASSQVTSGPNEQFF
CDR3nt: TGTGCCAGCAGCCAAGTGACTAGCGGCCCCAATGAGCAGTTCTTC